The next 14 T cell receptor beta chains were all read from a single sample in a study of blood T cell repertoires in COVID-19. Using immunoSEQ multiplex PCR, the repertoire was profiled, and TCRdb retains in-frame clones only, with some absent. This sample has over 150,000 clones, with 70% to 90% found just once. Sequenced material: peripheral blood. The source is a man aged 45-60 years with COVID-19, enrolled during active disease.

The CDR3 region has the DNA TGTGCCAGCAGTTACCCCGGGGGGACCGAAGCTTTCTTT. Its protein product is CASSYPGGTEAFF. The V gene is TRBV6-2 or TRBV6-3, the J gene TRBJ1-1, with D possibly being TRBD1 (5 bases). Germline V lookup: CDR1 MNHEY, CDR2 SVGEGT. The germline V and J ends were trimmed by 2 bases and 8 bases, with 12 bases remaining between them. The CDR3 is 13 residues long.

V usage is TRBV5-5 and J usage is TRBJ2-3, with TRBD2 matching 14 bases. The CDR3 consists of 15 residues. In germline, CDR1 is SGHKS, CDR2 YYEKEE (reference sequence). The V segment lost 3 bases and the J segment 5 bases; nucleotides outside the gene matches: 2. CDR3 in amino acids: CASSWTSGGIDTQYF. In DNA, the CDR3 is TGTGCCAGCAGCTGGACTAGCGGGGGGATAGATACGCAGTATTTT.

This chain links TRBV7-9 with TRBJ2-6; D is unresolved. V lost 1 base and J lost 3, with 13 bases in between. Germline V lookup: CDR1 SEHNR, CDR2 FQNEAQ (reference sequence). This CDR3 region has 17 residues. CDR3 bases: TGTGCCAGCAGCTTAGGCCAGGTGGCCCTTGGGGCCAACGTCCTGACTTTC. This translates into CASSLGQVALGANVLTF.

For this clone: Other DNA sequences of this sample code for an identical CDR3. This sequence joins TRBV27 and TRBJ2-5; D call uncertain. V was clipped by 0 bases and J by 2 bases, with 10 bases between them. In germline, CDR1 is MNHEY, CDR2 SMNVEV (reference sequence). The CDR3 consists of 15 residues. This CDR3 reads CASSLSWQKQETQYF. The CDR3 DNA sequence: TGTGCCAGCAGTTTATCGTGGCAGAAGCAAGAGACCCAGTACTTC.

The chain joins TRBV19 to TRBJ2-2; D is ambiguous. Germline loops: CDR1 LNHDA, CDR2 SQIVND (reference sequence). The CDR3 contains 17 residues. V was trimmed by 5 bases and J by 0 bases, leaving 16 bases between them. The CDR3 nucleotides are TGTGCCAGTAGTGCCGTCCCGCAGGCCTCGAACACCGGGGAGCTGTTTTTT. Translation: CASSAVPQASNTGELFF.

The table lists this clone with a few counts. The V and J genes are TRBV5-1 and TRBJ1-1; 9 bases fit TRBD1. The V gene end was trimmed by 4 bases and the J gene end by 1 base; junction bases not matched to a gene: 11. Germline V gene data show CDR1 as SGHRS and CDR2 as YFSETQ. The CDR3 has 17 residues. The CDR3 region is CASSPRQGDLANTEAFF. The CDR3 nucleotides are TGCGCCAGCAGCCCCCGACAGGGGGACCTCGCGAACACTGAAGCTTTCTTT.

The chain employs TRBV9 and TRBJ1-1; 8 bases line up with TRBD1. V gave up 0 bases and J gave up 4 bases; unmatched junction bases: 8. This CDR3 contains 16 residues. CDR1 SGDLS and CDR2 YYNGEE come from the germline V gene. This CDR3 is CASSVEPGGFSTEAFF. As DNA, the CDR3 is TGTGCCAGCAGCGTAGAGCCAGGGGGCTTTAGCACTGAAGCTTTCTTT.

V and J are TRBV21-1 and TRBJ2-5; the table's TRBD2 call for D was not verified on the DNA. TRBV21-1 is designated a pseudogene. The CDR3 runs 16 residues. The CDR3 coding sequence is TGTGCCAGCAGCAAAGGTTCTAGCGGTAACCAAGAGACCCAGTACTTC. Protein sequence: CASSKGSSGNQETQYF.

This clone came up once. The chain recombines TRBV20-1 with TRBJ2-5; D remains ambiguous. The germline gives CDR1 DFQATT, CDR2 SNEGSKA (reference sequence). The CDR3 loop spans 13 amino acids. V dropped 3 bases and J dropped 0 bases, with 8 bases sitting between them. This CDR3 reads CSASVTYQETQYF. As DNA, the CDR3 is TGCAGTGCTAGTGTCACATACCAAGAGACCCAGTACTTC.

V usage is TRBV4-1 and J usage is TRBJ2-1; 8 bases are a match to TRBD2. The germline CDR1 and CDR2 sequences are MGHRA and YSYEKL. The J segment lost 0 bases and the V segment lost 2 bases, leaving 18 bases of the junction unmatched. The CDR3 totals 21 residues. The CDR3 is CASSQPMGVAGGPSSYNEQFF. As DNA, the CDR3 is TGCGCCAGCAGCCAACCTATGGGGGTCGCGGGGGGCCCTAGCTCCTACAATGAGCAGTTCTTC.

The V gene is TRBV5-6, the J gene TRBJ1-1; 11 bases are shared with TRBD1. This CDR3 is 15 amino acids long. In germline, CDR1 is SGHDT, CDR2 YYEEEE. V trimming: 4 bases; J trimming: 3 bases; junction bases outside the gene matches: 5. The CDR3 bases are TGTGCCAGCAGCCTTCCGGGACAGGGGGACACTGAAGCTTTCTTT. As protein: CASSLPGQGDTEAFF.

This CDR3 is CASSPGLASLETQYF. The CDR3 region has the DNA TGCGCCAGCAGCCCGGGACTAGCGAGCCTAGAGACCCAGTACTTC. The chain carries TRBV4-3 and TRBJ2-5; 10 bases line up with TRBD2. The V gene's germline CDR1 is LGHNA and CDR2 YSLEER. The CDR3 sequence is 15 residues long. V shed 4 bases, J shed 4 bases, and the junction held 6 bases outside the gene matches.

The chain joins TRBV7-9 to TRBJ1-5; no clear D. Between the trimmed V and J ends, which lost 5 bases and 6 bases, there was a span of 17 bases. Germline CDR1 is SEHNR and CDR2 is FQNEAQ (reference sequence). CDR3 length equals 15 residues. Here the CDR3 DNA reads TGTGCCAGCAGCCCGACCGGGGATTCAAGTCAGCCCCAGCATTTT. Its protein product is CASSPTGDSSQPQHF.

V gene TRBV29-1 combines with J gene TRBJ2-3; weak D call: TRBD2 (6 bases). CDR3 length equals 13 residues. Germline CDR1 and CDR2: SQVTM and ANQGSEA. V was trimmed by 3 bases and J by 4 bases, leaving 11 bases between them. In nucleotides, the CDR3 is TGCAGCGTTGAGGTGGAGGGAGCAGATACGCAGTATTTT. It encodes CSVEVEGADTQYF.